Shown below are 2 T cell receptor beta chains from a single sample sequenced in a study of shared clonotypes between healthy human individuals. As defined, naive CD8 cells were CD45RO-negative and positively selected for CCR7, with terminally differentiated effector memory CD45RA+ cells excluded. Sequencing was performed with immunoSEQ multiplex PCR; in TCRdb, only in-frame clones are kept and a portion is missing. The sample contains around 640,000 clones, approximately 96% of which appear only once. Sequencing input: naive CD8+ T cells sorted from blood. These receptors all stem from a woman in her twenties or thirties in good health.

The chain uses TRBV4-1 and TRBJ2-3; 10 bases map to TRBD2. V shed 4 bases, J shed 2 bases, and the junction held 12 bases outside the gene matches. The CDR3 sequence is 18 residues long. CDR1 is MGHRA, CDR2 YSYEKL, per germline. As DNA, the CDR3 is TGCGCCAGCAGCCCAGAGGAACTAGCGGGACCGAACACAGATACGCAGTATTTT. Translating it yields CASSPEELAGPNTDTQYF.

The chain employs TRBV30 and TRBJ2-7; 7 bases match TRBD2. V was clipped by 0 bases and J by 1 base; unmatched bases: 3. Germline V gene lookup returns CDR1 GTSNPN and CDR2 SVGIG (reference sequence). The CDR3 covers 14 residues. The CDR3 is CAWSVGLGSYEQYF. The DNA of the CDR3 is TGTGCCTGGAGTGTCGGACTAGGTTCCTACGAGCAGTACTTC.